This T cell receptor (beta chain) was retrieved from a study of T cells generated in artificial thymic organoids (dated by TCRdb to between 2016 and 2019). About the investigation overall: The TCR alpha and beta CDR3 repertoires of CD8 single positive T cells derived from in vitro artificial thymic organoids were compared with those of thymic and peripheral blood naive CD8 T cells. Displayed repertoire sequencing data were described as representative of three independent experiments.

TCRalpha and TCRbeta libraries were amplified separately by semi-nested PCR with Advantage 2 and reverse primers in the TRAC or TRBC constant regions. Between about 3.5 and 550 ng of total RNA was used as input for first-strand cDNA synthesis. TCR cDNA libraries were generated by 5'-RACE using the SMARTer PCR cDNA Synthesis kit, with a poly-dT primer for first-strand synthesis. The semi-nested reverse primers in the constant regions carried 5-nucleotide sample-specific barcodes, and the PCR products were cleaned up with the Zymo DNA Clean and Concentrator-5 kit. As many as ten barcoded samples were combined into a pool, ligated to Illumina adaptors, and sequenced on an Illumina MiSeq as 2 x 150 bp paired-end reads. The paper's processing steps were these. Demultiplexed reads were aligned using BLAT against a custom library containing all human TRAV, TRAJ, TRBV, TRBD and TRBJ combinations from IMGT. The best BLAT hits were picked using pslCDnaFilter (-maxAligns=1, -ignoreIntrons), and custom Perl scripts were used to calculate clonotype frequencies. In TCRdb, the public reads were trimmed at Q25 with fastp and aligned with MiXCR, with productive beta chains retained. Identical CDR3 proteins give one entry, which carries the most common genes and DNA. TCRdb's processing, not the authors' own work, is the source of the V and J calls. Here the sample has approximately 5,400 distinct CDR3 sequences; less than 30% occur a single time. Of the sample, roughly 3% falls within the top ten clones.

Summary of the overall study and its limitations: No skewed Valpha or Vbeta usage was observed in organoid-derived T cells, a finding that argues against dominance of unconventional lineages or clonal expansions. CD8 single positive T cells derived from organoids showed physiological TCR clonotype diversity comparable to the diversity seen in thymic and blood naive CD8 T cells.

To build artificial thymic organoids, human HSPCs were aggregated with MS5 murine stromal cells transduced with human DLL1, and the aggregates were cultured at an air-liquid interface. The cells used to seed the organoids were FACS-purified CD34+CD3- hematopoietic stem and progenitor cells from which residual T cells had been depleted. The culture medium for the organoids was serum-free RB27, which consists of RPMI 1640 supplemented with B27, FLT3L, IL-7 and ascorbic acid. Organoid and thymic CD3+TCRalphabeta+CD8 single positive T cells were FACS sorted before RNA extraction. For each sample, the RNeasy Micro kit was used to purify total RNA from approximately 40,000 to 200,000 sorted cells, and RNA quality was checked on an Agilent RNA 6000 Nano chip. V lost 4 bases and J lost 1 base; the stretch between them is 5 bases long. CDR1 is given as MGHRA and CDR2 as YSYEKL, both from the germline V gene. The CDR3, cysteine through phenylalanine, is 13 amino acids long. CDR3 DNA only is kept here, 39 bases in frame from base 1.

On this clonotype: It lacks a known antigen. One base away there is no much larger clone; base qualities are not given.

Sequencing input: naive CD8+ T cells grown in artificial thymic organoids from cord blood stem and progenitor cells. The cell subset or site label here, explained by the study, means: CD3+TCRalphabeta+CD8SP T cells; for blood, CD45RO-CCR7+ naive CD8+ T cells. This TCR was recovered from a human donor who gave cord blood stem cells for thymic organoid culture, a cardiac surgery patient who gave postnatal thymus, or a blood donor (not recorded which). The sequence links TRBV4-1 to TRBJ1-5; the D gene assignment is ambiguous. The bases read TGCGCCAGCAGCCGCTGGAGCAATCAGCCCCAGCATTTT. It translates to CASSRWSNQPQHF.